The 12 T cell receptor beta chains given below trace back to one sample, sequenced in a study of CD8 T cells in Susac syndrome. RNA, at roughly 0.5 to 1 ug, was reverse transcribed with random hexamers. TCRdb itself ran the immunoSEQ multiplex PCR reads through MiXCR, one entry per CDR3 protein. The table shows about 100,000 distinct CDR3 sequences, with approximately 95% occurring only once. Sequencing was performed on CD8+ T cells from PBMCs. These receptors were obtained from a human donor with Susac syndrome.

The J gene is TRBJ2-5, the V gene TRBV7-2; a possible D gene is TRBD1 (5 bases). CDR3 length equals 14 residues. CDR1 is SGHTA, CDR2 FQGNSA, per germline. The V end was cut by 0 bases, the J end by 5 bases, with 10 bases between. The CDR3 DNA follows: TGTGCCAGCAGCTTAGCAGGGGCTGGGGAGACCCAGTACTTC. Translation gives CASSLAGAGETQYF.

The rearrangement joins TRBV9 to TRBJ1-2; D is ambiguous. Trimming removed 1 base at V and 2 bases at J, with 12 bases between. Germline CDR1 SGDLS, CDR2 YYNGEE. The CDR3 totals 15 residues. This chain's CDR3 is CASSVSGVANYGYTF. CDR3 DNA: TGTGCCAGCAGCGTAAGCGGGGTGGCGAACTATGGCTACACCTTC.

This clonotype was picked up one time. The rearrangement joins TRBV5-1 to TRBJ2-1; D possibly corresponds to TRBD2 (5 bases). V lost 0 bases and J lost 0, with 10 bases in between. The CDR3 extends over 16 amino acids. Germline CDR1 reads SGHRS; CDR2 reads YFSETQ. For the CDR3, the DNA is TGCGCCAGCAGCTTGGATCCGGGGAGCTCCTACAATGAGCAGTTCTTC. Residues: CASSLDPGSSYNEQFF.

The chain recombines TRBV29-1 with TRBJ1-2; D remains unclear. The germline V gene encodes CDR1 SQVTM and CDR2 ANQGSEA. This CDR3 contains 13 residues. Trimming took 4 bases from V and 1 from J, leaving 10 bases between them. The CDR3 bases are TGCAGCGTTGGCAGTTGGTTTAACTATGGCTACACCTTC. It encodes CSVGSWFNYGYTF.

V gene TRBV20-1 combines with J gene TRBJ2-2, with 8 positions matching TRBD2. The trim removed 2 bases at V and 5 bases at J, leaving 7 bases unmatched. This CDR3 comprises 15 residues. Germline V CDR1 and CDR2: DFQATT, SNEGSKA (reference sequence). The CDR3 nucleotides read TGCAGTGCTAGAAACGGGGGGGCGGATACCGGGGAGCTGTTTTTT. This sequence encodes CSARNGGADTGELFF.

V is TRBV9 and J is TRBJ1-2; 9 bases are shared with TRBD1. CDR1 is SGDLS, CDR2 YYNGEE, per germline. J lost 8 bases, V lost 5 bases, and 10 bases had no gene match. The CDR3 length is 14 residues. The CDR3 sequence: CASSRDRDARGYTF. CDR3 DNA: TGTGCCAGCAGTCGGGACAGGGACGCAAGAGGCTACACCTTC. Based on the CDR3 plus reference TRBV9 and TRBJ1-2, the full variable domain is DSGVTQTPKHLITATGQRVTLRCSPRSGDLSVYWYQQSLDQGLQFLIQYYNGEERAKGNILERFSAQQFPDLHSELNLSSLELGDSALYFCASSRDRDARGYTFGSGTRLTVV.

The chain links TRBV20-1 to TRBJ2-7, with TRBD2 identical over 7 bases. This CDR3 spans 14 amino acids. The V gene's germline CDR1 is DFQATT and CDR2 SNEGSKA (reference sequence). The junction had 16 bases not matched to a gene; V was cut back by 7 bases and J by 7 bases. The CDR3 protein is CSVIQGGGLREQYF. The CDR3 bases are TGCAGTGTCATTCAGGGCGGGGGTTTAAGGGAGCAGTACTTC.

V and J are TRBV4-1 and TRBJ2-5; 7 bases fit TRBD2. Germline CDR1 reads MGHRA; CDR2 reads YSYEKL. V trimming: 0 bases; J trimming: 4 bases; junction bases outside the gene matches: 5. This CDR3 is built from 15 residues. The CDR3 DNA follows: TGCGCCAGCAGCCAAGATAGCGGCGGGGGAGAGACCCAGTACTTC. Amino acids: CASSQDSGGGETQYF.

The chain has TRBV3-1 and TRBJ1-2; no clear D gene. Germline-derived CDR1 and CDR2 are LGHDT and YNNKEL (reference sequence). This CDR3 has 14 amino acids. Trimming took 1 base from V and 4 from J, leaving 10 bases between them. The CDR3 sequence: CASSQAEGVYGYTF. The CDR3 DNA follows: TGTGCCAGCAGCCAAGCGGAGGGAGTCTATGGCTACACCTTC.

The chain couples TRBV6-2 or TRBV6-3 to TRBJ2-7, with D maybe TRBD1 (5 bases). Germline CDR1 reads MNHEY; CDR2 reads SVGEGT. This CDR3 contains 14 residues. The germline V and J ends were trimmed by 1 base and 1 base, with 8 bases remaining between them. CDR3 coding DNA: TGTGCCAGCAGTTACTTGACAGCGTCCTACGAGCAGTACTTC. Protein product: CASSYLTASYEQYF.

V is TRBV11-2 and J is TRBJ2-5; D gene uncertain. Germline V lookup: CDR1 SGHAT, CDR2 FQNNGV. Trimming removed 4 bases from V and 5 bases from J, with 8 bases in between. The CDR3 is 12 residues long. The CDR3 nucleotides read TGTGCCAGCAGCTGGAGTACGGAGACCCAGTACTTC. Translation gives CASSWSTETQYF.

This clonotype was observed once. This chain connects TRBV7-9 to TRBJ2-7; perhaps TRBD2 as D (6 bases). CDR3 size: 16 residues. Trimming shortened V by 0 bases and J by 4 bases, and 16 bases separated the two germline ends. Germline assignment: CDR1 SEHNR and CDR2 FQNEAQ (reference sequence). Here the CDR3 DNA reads TGTGCCAGCAGCTTAGCTCGGAGGGCGTCGGTTTACGAGCAGTACTTC. Its translation: CASSLARRASVYEQYF.